This passage covers 8 T cell receptor beta chains from one sample sequenced in a study of cytomegalovirus exposure and HLA in healthy donors (dated by TCRdb to about 2017). The library was built by means of the immunoSEQ multiplex PCR assay. For the multiplex PCR, a mixture combining 60 forward primers for TCR Vbeta segments and 13 reverse primers for TCR Jbeta segments was used. TCRdb obtained this table from immuneACCESS and retained in-frame rearrangements with V and J assigned. These tables miss some clones; where compared with another copy, unresolved V genes account for less than half of the shortfall, and the remainder is unexplained. The sample has roughly 180,000 clones on record, more than 65% of them singletons. Jointly, the top ten make up about 1.3% of the sample. Sequenced: PBMCs. These receptors were taken from a man aged 25-45 years in good health and CMV-seronegative.

The sample holds one count of this clone. V gene TRBV5-4 combines with J gene TRBJ2-5; 10 bases line up with TRBD2. This CDR3 comprises 16 residues. After removal of 3 bases from V and 0 bases from J, the junction contained 5 bases not matched to a gene. CDR1 and CDR2 (germline): SGHNT, YYREEE (reference sequence). The CDR3, as DNA: TGTGCCAGCAGCTCAGACACTAGCGGGAACCAAGAGACCCAGTACTTC. Encoded protein: CASSSDTSGNQETQYF.

This clone has only a few counts. The chain has TRBV10-1 and TRBJ2-1, with TRBD1 as a possible D gene (6 bases). There are 14 residues in the CDR3. Per germline, CDR1 WNHNN and CDR2 SYGVQD (reference sequence). With 7 bases removed from V and 6 bases from J, the gap between germline ends came to 16 bases. The CDR3 loop is CASTENREGNEQFF. The CDR3, as DNA: TGCGCCAGCACCGAGAACAGGGAAGGCAATGAGCAGTTCTTC.

The rearrangement joins TRBV7-2 to TRBJ2-3, with 9 bases fitting TRBD1. The V gene end was trimmed by 2 bases and the J gene end by 2 bases; junction bases not matched to a gene: 5. The CDR3 length is 16 residues. In germline, CDR1 is SGHTA, CDR2 FQGNSA. The CDR3 region is CASSLTRDRVTDTQYF. In DNA form, the CDR3 reads TGTGCCAGCAGCTTAACCCGGGACAGGGTCACAGATACGCAGTATTTT.

CDR3 bases: TGTGCCAGCACCAGAACAGGGTCCTACGAGCAGTACTTC. It is translated as CASTRTGSYEQYF. The V gene is TRBV5-6, the J gene TRBJ2-7, with D perhaps TRBD1 (6 bases). V was pared by 6 bases and J by 1 base, with 11 bases between. Per germline, CDR1 SGHDT and CDR2 YYEEEE. The CDR3 spans 13 residues. The full variable domain, completed using reference TRBV5-6 and TRBJ2-7, is DAGVTQSPTHLIKTRGQQVTLRCSPKSGHDTVSWYQQALGQGPQFIFQYYEEEERQRGNFPDRFSGHQFPNYSSELNVNALLLGDSALYLCASTRTGSYEQYFGPGTRLTVT.

This rearrangement joins TRBV4-1 to TRBJ2-7; 12 bases align to TRBD1. Losses at the gene ends were 4 bases for V and 3 bases for J; bases not matched to a gene: 7. CDR1 is MGHRA, CDR2 YSYEKL, per germline. The CDR3 contains 16 residues. The CDR3 region has the DNA TGCGCCAGCAGCCGTGGCGGGACAGGGGGCGGCTACGAGCAGTACTTC. This gives the protein CASSRGGTGGGYEQYF.

This sequence joins TRBV2 and TRBJ1-5, with unresolved D. Germline loops: CDR1 SNHLY, CDR2 FYNNEI. There are 13 residues in the CDR3. The V and J ends lost 4 bases and 0 bases respectively, with 4 bases between them. The CDR3 region is CASSANSNQPQHF. DNA of the CDR3: TGTGCCAGCAGTGCAAATAGCAATCAGCCCCAGCATTTT.

The chain uses TRBV7-9 and TRBJ1-1; D possibly corresponds to TRBD1 (5 bases). Trimming cost V 0 bases and J 6 bases, with 14 bases left between them. This CDR3 region has 15 residues. Germline lookup yields CDR1 SEHNR and CDR2 FQNEAQ (reference sequence). The CDR3 region has the DNA TGTGCCAGCAGCTTAGCGATGGGTTCGGGGGCTGAAGCTTTCTTT. Translation: CASSLAMGSGAEAFF.

The V gene is TRBV7-2, the J gene TRBJ1-3, with 11 bases aligning to TRBD1. The germline V gene encodes CDR1 SGHTA and CDR2 FQGNSA. The CDR3 contains 17 residues. The V segment lost 4 bases and the J segment 3 bases; nucleotides outside the gene matches: 8. The CDR3 sequence is CASSSRTGGILGNTIYF. CDR3 DNA sequence: TGTGCCAGCAGCTCAAGGACAGGGGGCATTCTTGGAAACACCATATATTTT.